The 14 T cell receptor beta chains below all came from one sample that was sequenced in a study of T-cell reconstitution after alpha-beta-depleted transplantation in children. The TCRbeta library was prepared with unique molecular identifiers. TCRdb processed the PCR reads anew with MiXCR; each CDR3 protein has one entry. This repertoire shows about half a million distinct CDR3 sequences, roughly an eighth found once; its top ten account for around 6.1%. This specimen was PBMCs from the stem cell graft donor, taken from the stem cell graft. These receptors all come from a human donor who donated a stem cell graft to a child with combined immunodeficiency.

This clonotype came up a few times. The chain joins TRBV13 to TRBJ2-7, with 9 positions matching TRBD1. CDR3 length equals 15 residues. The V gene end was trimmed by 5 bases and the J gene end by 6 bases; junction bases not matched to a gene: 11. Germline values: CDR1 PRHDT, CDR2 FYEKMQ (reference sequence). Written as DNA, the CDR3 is TGTGCCAGCAGCACCCTCCGGGACAGGGCTATCGAGCAGTACTTC. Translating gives CASSTLRDRAIEQYF. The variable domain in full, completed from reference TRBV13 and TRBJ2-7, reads AAGVIQSPRHLIKEKRETATLKCYPIPRHDTVYWYQQGPGQDPQFLISFYEKMQSDKGSIPDRFSAQQFSDYHSELNMSSLELGDSALYFCASSTLRDRAIEQYFGPGTRLTVT.

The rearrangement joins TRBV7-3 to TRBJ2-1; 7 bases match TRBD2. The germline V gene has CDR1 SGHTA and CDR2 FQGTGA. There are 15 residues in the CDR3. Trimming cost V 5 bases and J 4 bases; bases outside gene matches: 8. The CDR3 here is CASSPRASGYNEQFF. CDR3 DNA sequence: TGTGCCAGCAGCCCCCGTGCTAGCGGATACAATGAGCAGTTCTTC.

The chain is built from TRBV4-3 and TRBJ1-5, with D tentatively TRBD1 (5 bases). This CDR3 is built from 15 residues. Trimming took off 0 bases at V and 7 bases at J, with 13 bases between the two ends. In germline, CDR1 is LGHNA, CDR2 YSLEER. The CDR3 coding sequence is TGCGCCAGCAGCCAAGATCTTGCGGCAGGGCAGCCCCAGCATTTT. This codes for CASSQDLAAGQPQHF.

The CDR3 bases are TGTGCCAGCAGCCAAGACTGGACGCGACAGGGATATGGCTACACCTTC. Translating it yields CASSQDWTRQGYGYTF. The chain combines TRBV4-2 with TRBJ1-2; 7 positions match TRBD1. The V segment lost 0 bases and the J segment 5 bases; nucleotides outside the gene matches: 9. The CDR3 spans 16 residues. Germline V gives CDR1 LGHNA, CDR2 YNFKEQ.

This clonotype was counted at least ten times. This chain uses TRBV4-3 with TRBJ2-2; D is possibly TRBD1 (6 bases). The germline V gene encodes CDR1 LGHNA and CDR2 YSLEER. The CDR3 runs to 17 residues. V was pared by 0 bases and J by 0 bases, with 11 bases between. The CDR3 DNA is TGCGCCAGCAGCCAAGAGCGGACAGCCTCGAACACCGGGGAGCTGTTTTTT. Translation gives CASSQERTASNTGELFF.

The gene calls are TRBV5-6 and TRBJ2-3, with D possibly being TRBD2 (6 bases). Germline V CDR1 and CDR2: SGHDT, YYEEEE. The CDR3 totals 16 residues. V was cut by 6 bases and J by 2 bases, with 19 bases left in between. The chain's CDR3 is CASTQRRDLDTDTQYF. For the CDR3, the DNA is TGTGCCAGCACCCAAAGGAGGGACTTAGACACAGATACGCAGTATTTT.

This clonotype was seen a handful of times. DNA for the CDR3: TGTGCCAGCAGTTACCCCACAGGGGGCGAAGCTTTCTTT. Translation: CASSYPTGGEAFF. The V and J genes are TRBV6-5 and TRBJ1-1; 9 bases fit TRBD1. Unmatched junction bases numbered 3, after V lost 2 bases and J lost 8 bases. CDR1 and CDR2 from the germline V gene are MNHEY and SVGAGI. The CDR3 length is 13 residues.

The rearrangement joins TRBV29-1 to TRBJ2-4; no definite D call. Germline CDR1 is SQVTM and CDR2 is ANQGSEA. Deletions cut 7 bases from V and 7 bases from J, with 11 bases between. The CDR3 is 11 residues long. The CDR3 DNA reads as TGCAGCGCCGGTCTAGGGAACATTCAGTACTTC. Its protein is CSAGLGNIQYF.

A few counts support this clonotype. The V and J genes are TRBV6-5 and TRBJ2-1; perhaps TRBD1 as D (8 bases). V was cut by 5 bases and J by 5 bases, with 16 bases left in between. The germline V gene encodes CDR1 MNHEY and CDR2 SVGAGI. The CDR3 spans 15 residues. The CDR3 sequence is CASSNLQGGHNEQFF. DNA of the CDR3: TGTGCCAGCAGTAACCTACAGGGGGGGCACAATGAGCAGTTCTTC.

The CDR3 nucleotides read TGTGCCAGCAGCTTCTTTAGGGGCGCGGAGACCCAGTACTTC. This gives the protein CASSFFRGAETQYF. The rearrangement links TRBV13 to TRBJ2-5, with a weak D call TRBD1 (5 bases). The CDR3 covers 14 residues. Germline values: CDR1 PRHDT, CDR2 FYEKMQ (reference sequence). The germline V and J ends were trimmed by 3 bases and 5 bases, with 13 bases remaining between them. Filled out from reference TRBV13 and TRBJ2-5, the complete variable domain reads AAGVIQSPRHLIKEKRETATLKCYPIPRHDTVYWYQQGPGQDPQFLISFYEKMQSDKGSIPDRFSAQQFSDYHSELNMSSLELGDSALYFCASSFFRGAETQYFGPGTRLLVL.

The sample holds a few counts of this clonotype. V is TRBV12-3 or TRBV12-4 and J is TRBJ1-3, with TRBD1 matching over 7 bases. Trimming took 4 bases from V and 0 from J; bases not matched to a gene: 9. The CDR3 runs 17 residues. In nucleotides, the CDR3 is TGTGCCAGCAGTTCCGGGACAGAAACACCCTCTGGAAACACCATATATTTT. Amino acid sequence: CASSSGTETPSGNTIYF.

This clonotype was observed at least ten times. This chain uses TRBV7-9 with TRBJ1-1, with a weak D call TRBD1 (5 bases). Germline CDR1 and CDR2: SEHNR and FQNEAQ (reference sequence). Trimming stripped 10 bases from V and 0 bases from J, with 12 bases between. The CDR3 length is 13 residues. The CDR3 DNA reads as TGTGCCATTCACAGGCAGGTGAACACTGAAGCTTTCTTT. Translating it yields CAIHRQVNTEAFF.

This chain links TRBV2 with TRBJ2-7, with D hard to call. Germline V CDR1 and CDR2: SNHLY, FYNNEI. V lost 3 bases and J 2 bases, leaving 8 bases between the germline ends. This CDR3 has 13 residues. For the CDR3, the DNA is TGTGCCAGCAGTGAGAGGTCAGCCTACGAGCAGTACTTC. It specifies CASSERSAYEQYF.

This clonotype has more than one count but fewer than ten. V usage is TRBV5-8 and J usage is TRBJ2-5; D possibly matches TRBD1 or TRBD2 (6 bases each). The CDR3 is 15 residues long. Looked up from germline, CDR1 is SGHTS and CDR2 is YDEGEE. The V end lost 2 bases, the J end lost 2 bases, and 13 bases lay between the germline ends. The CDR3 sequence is CASSFGGQTQETQYF. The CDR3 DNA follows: TGTGCCAGCAGCTTTGGGGGGCAGACGCAAGAGACCCAGTACTTC. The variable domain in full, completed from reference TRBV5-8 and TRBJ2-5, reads EAGVTQSPTHLIKTRGQQATLRCSPISGHTSVYWYQQALGLGLQFLLWYDEGEERNRGNFPPRFSGRQFPNYSSELNVNALELEDSALYLCASSFGGQTQETQYFGPGTRLLVL.